This T cell receptor (beta chain) was identified in a study of cytomegalovirus exposure and HLA in healthy donors. Study-wide results and limits: Later analysis reportedly placed an Asian-associated ancestry cluster below the approximately 680-donor mean in N-insertions.

PCR used 60 Vbeta primers and 13 Jbeta primers. Using immunoSEQ multiplex PCR, the repertoire was profiled, and TCRdb retains in-frame clones only, with some absent. The data contain 100,000 to 150,000 clones, around 81% of them seen just once; the ten biggest clones take up about 2%. The junction had 4 bases not matched to a gene; V was cut back by 3 bases and J by 2 bases. The length of the CDR3 is 15 residues. Germline loops: CDR1 SNHLY, CDR2 FYNNEI. Worth noting for this clone: The antigen is undetermined.

This receptor was taken from a woman aged 40 to 55 in good health and CMV-seronegative. Source material: PBMCs. This chain joins TRBV2 and TRBJ2-1; 7 bases are shared with TRBD2. The CDR3 DNA is TGTGCCAGCAGTGACAGCGGGGCGACCTACAATGAGCAGTTCTTC. This encodes CASSDSGATYNEQFF.